This T cell receptor beta chain was sequenced for a study of shared clonotypes between healthy human individuals. Study-level background: The composition of the donors was two women and a few men aged 18 to 49.

Broader study findings: Clonotypes not shared had lower generation probabilities than those common to all four donors. Naive subsets tended to show greater estimated richness than memory subsets.

Concerning this clone: Its matching antigen is unknown.

For every subset, genomic DNA was evenly distributed across several immunoSEQ plates. Assay: immunoSEQ multiplex PCR; the TCRdb copy retains only in-frame clones and omits some. The sample yields some 900,000 clones, 76% seen once. Unmatched junction bases numbered 12, after V lost 5 bases and J lost 2 bases. CDR3 length: 17 amino acids. Germline V gene sequence: CDR1 SGHTA, CDR2 FQGNSA. The source of this sequence is a man aged 18 to 30 in good health. The V and J genes are TRBV7-2 and TRBJ1-3; 7 positions match TRBD1. Input material: memory CD4+ T cells sorted from blood. The subset was: CD45RA-negative fraction. CDR3 sequence: CASSLPTGFSAGNTIYF. Written as DNA, the CDR3 is TGTGCCAGCAGCCTACCGACAGGGTTCTCCGCTGGAAACACCATATATTTT. The full variable domain, rest sourced from reference TRBV7-2 and TRBJ1-3, is GAGVSQSPSNKVTEKGKDVELRCDPISGHTALYWYRQSLGQGLEFLIYFQGNSAPDKSGLPSDRFSAERTGGSVSTLTIQRTQQEDSAVYLCASSLPTGFSAGNTIYFGEGSWLTVV.